The clone carrying this T cell receptor beta chain is classed as medium-sized by frequency. This entry is derived from a study of CD8 T cells in cerebrospinal fluid in Alzheimer's disease. The germline V gene has CDR1 MDHEN and CDR2 SYDVKM. The CDR3 extends over 13 amino acids. TCRdb reprocessed the 10x single-cell sequencing reads and stores each CDR3 protein as one record, lacking DNA. The sample table includes roughly 1,700 distinct CDR3 sequences. This chain connects TRBV28 to TRBJ1-5; TCRdb's assignment of TRBD1 cannot be checked, as there is no DNA. The receptor comes from a human donor with mild cognitive impairment. Source material: cerebrospinal fluid. This CDR3 reads CASGTYGGQPQHF.